The 13 T cell receptor beta chains below come from one sample, sequenced in a study of blood T cell repertoires in COVID-19. Assay used: immunoSEQ multiplex PCR; TCRdb lists only in-frame clones, some missing. The data show hundreds of thousands of clones, 85% to 90% seen once. The specimen was peripheral blood. These receptors were obtained from a woman between 40 and 50 years old who had recovered from COVID-19.

The chain uses TRBV7-9 and TRBJ1-2; TRBD1 aligns across 7 bases. J lost 6 bases, V lost 1 base, and 11 bases had no gene match. CDR1 SEHNR and CDR2 FQNEAQ come from the germline V gene (reference sequence). CDR3 length: 16 amino acids. This chain's CDR3 is CASSLEPKTGPDGYTF. The DNA for the CDR3 is TGTGCCAGCAGCTTAGAGCCCAAGACAGGGCCGGATGGCTACACCTTC.

This clone came up a few times. The chain links TRBV10-3 to TRBJ1-2; 7 bases fit TRBD1. The CDR3 sequence is 14 residues long. The germline gives CDR1 ENHRY, CDR2 SYGVKD. J was trimmed by 3 bases and V by 10 bases; bases with no gene match: 11. The DNA for the CDR3 is TGTGCCACGGGAGCTATCGACAGGGACTATGGCTACACCTTC. Amino acid sequence: CATGAIDRDYGYTF.

The chain combines TRBV19 with TRBJ1-1, with 8 bases aligning to TRBD1. Losses at the gene ends were 5 bases for V and 6 bases for J; bases not matched to a gene: 14. Germline V gene data show CDR1 as LNHDA and CDR2 as SQIVND (reference sequence). CDR3 size: 16 residues. CDR3 in amino acids: CASSVRGQILHSEAFF. In DNA, the CDR3 is TGTGCCAGTAGTGTCAGGGGGCAAATCCTACACTCTGAAGCTTTCTTT.

This chain joins TRBV19 and TRBJ2-2; TRBD1 might be the D (7 bases). Germline values: CDR1 LNHDA, CDR2 SQIVND (reference sequence). Trimming removed 7 bases from V and 2 bases from J, with 20 bases in between. The CDR3 contains 17 residues. CDR3 nucleotide sequence: TGTGCCAGTACCGCCCGTCGGAGGGGGCTCAACACCGGGGAGCTGTTTTTT. Residues: CASTARRRGLNTGELFF.

The V call is TRBV6-6, the J call TRBJ1-3; possibly TRBD1 for D (6 bases). The CDR3 consists of 16 residues. The V end lost 2 bases, the J end lost 2 bases, and 13 bases lay between the germline ends. CDR1 and CDR2 from the germline V gene are MNHNY and SVGAGI (reference sequence). CDR3 residues: CASSYGGQITGNTIYF. The CDR3 region has the DNA TGTGCCAGCAGTTACGGGGGACAAATCACTGGAAACACCATATATTTT.

V gene TRBV4-2 combines with J gene TRBJ1-6; unclear D gene. The CDR3 is 13 amino acids. V lost 2 bases, J lost 7 bases, and 6 bases lay in between. The V gene's germline CDR1 is LGHNA and CDR2 YNFKEQ. As DNA, the CDR3 is TGTGCCAGCAGCCAAACAGAGAATTCACCCCTCCACTTT. Translated, it gives CASSQTENSPLHF.

The chain is built from TRBV6-5 and TRBJ2-7; D might be TRBD2 (6 bases). V lost 3 bases to trimming and J lost 2 bases, with 14 bases between them. The CDR3 runs to 15 residues. The V gene's germline CDR1 is MNHEY and CDR2 SVGAGI. CDR3 in amino acids: CASSYDGGRAYEQYF. CDR3 DNA sequence: TGTGCCAGCAGTTATGACGGAGGGAGAGCCTACGAGCAGTACTTC.

V gene TRBV7-9 combines with J gene TRBJ1-4; maybe TRBD1 (5 bases). Per the germline V gene, CDR1 is SEHNR and CDR2 is FQNEAQ (reference sequence). Trimming removed 1 base from V and 2 bases from J, with 5 bases in between. The length of the CDR3 is 14 residues. CDR3 sequence (DNA): TGTGCCAGCAGCTTAGGGGGCACTAATGAAAAACTGTTTTTT. Encoded protein: CASSLGGTNEKLFF.

The chain joins TRBV27 to TRBJ2-1, with D possibly being TRBD2 (7 bases). CDR3 length: 16 amino acids. The V and J ends lost 5 bases and 6 bases respectively, with 20 bases between them. Germline V gene sequence: CDR1 MNHEY, CDR2 SMNVEV (reference sequence). CDR3 amino acids: CASSRTRRGPFNEQFF. DNA for the CDR3: TGTGCCAGCAGTCGTACTCGGCGGGGGCCCTTCAATGAGCAGTTCTTC.

This chain connects TRBV19 to TRBJ1-6; the match to TRBD1 covers 9 bases. V gave up 4 bases and J gave up 7 bases; unmatched junction bases: 14. The CDR3 is 18 amino acids. The germline V gene has CDR1 LNHDA and CDR2 SQIVND (reference sequence). CDR3 sequence: CASSTYRDRATSNSPLHF. The CDR3 DNA sequence: TGTGCCAGTAGTACCTACCGGGACAGGGCCACCTCCAATTCACCCCTCCACTTT.

As DNA, the CDR3 is TGCAGCGTTCGAAAGGGGGCTTACAATGAGCAGTTCTTC. Its translation is CSVRKGAYNEQFF. The chain employs TRBV29-1 and TRBJ2-1, with 7 bases lining up with TRBD1. J was trimmed by 4 bases and V by 5 bases; bases with no gene match: 5. Germline-derived CDR1 and CDR2 are SQVTM and ANQGSEA. The CDR3 consists of 13 residues.

The genes are TRBV2 and TRBJ2-3; 8 bases match TRBD2. Unmatched junction bases numbered 4, after V lost 4 bases and J lost 4 bases. Germline CDR1 reads SNHLY; CDR2 reads FYNNEI. The CDR3 has 14 amino acids. The CDR3 loop is CASSVQAGADTQYF. CDR3 DNA sequence: TGTGCCAGCAGTGTTCAAGCGGGGGCAGATACGCAGTATTTT.

The chain joins TRBV7-9 to TRBJ2-7, with TRBD1 matching 8 bases. CDR1 is SEHNR, CDR2 FQNEAQ, per germline (reference sequence). The V gene end was trimmed by 1 base and the J gene end by 3 bases; junction bases not matched to a gene: 17. This CDR3 is built from 19 residues. The CDR3 DNA reads TGTGCCAGCAGCTTAGTTGCAGGGGGCGCGAAGCCCGCGAACTACGAGCAGTACTTC. Translation gives CASSLVAGGAKPANYEQYF. The variable domain in full, completed from reference TRBV7-9 and TRBJ2-7, reads DTGVSQNPRHKITKRGQNVTFRCDPISEHNRLYWYRQTLGQGPEFLTYFQNEAQLEKSRLLSDRFSAERPKGSFSTLEIQRTEQGDSAMYLCASSLVAGGAKPANYEQYFGPGTRLTVT.